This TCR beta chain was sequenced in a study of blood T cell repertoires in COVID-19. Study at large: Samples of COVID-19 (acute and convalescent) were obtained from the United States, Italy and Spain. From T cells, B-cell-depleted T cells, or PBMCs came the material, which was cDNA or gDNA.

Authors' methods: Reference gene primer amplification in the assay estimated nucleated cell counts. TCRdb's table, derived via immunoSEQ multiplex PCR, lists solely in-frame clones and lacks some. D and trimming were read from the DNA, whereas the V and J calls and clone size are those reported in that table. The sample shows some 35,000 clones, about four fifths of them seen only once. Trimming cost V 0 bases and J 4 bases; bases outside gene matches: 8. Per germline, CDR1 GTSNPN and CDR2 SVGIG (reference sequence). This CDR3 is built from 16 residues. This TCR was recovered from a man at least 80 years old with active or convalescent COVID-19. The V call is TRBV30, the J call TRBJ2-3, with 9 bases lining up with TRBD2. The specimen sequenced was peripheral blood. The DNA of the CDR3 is TGTGCCTGGAGTGTAATGGCGGGAGGGCCCTCAGATACGCAGTATTTT. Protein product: CAWSVMAGGPSDTQYF. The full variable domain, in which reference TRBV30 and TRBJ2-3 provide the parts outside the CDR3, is SQTIHQWPATLVQPVGSPLSLECTVEGTSNPNLYWYRQAAGRGLQLLFYSVGIGQISSEVPQNLSASRPQDRQFILSSKKLLLSDSGFYLCAWSVMAGGPSDTQYFGPGTRLTVL.